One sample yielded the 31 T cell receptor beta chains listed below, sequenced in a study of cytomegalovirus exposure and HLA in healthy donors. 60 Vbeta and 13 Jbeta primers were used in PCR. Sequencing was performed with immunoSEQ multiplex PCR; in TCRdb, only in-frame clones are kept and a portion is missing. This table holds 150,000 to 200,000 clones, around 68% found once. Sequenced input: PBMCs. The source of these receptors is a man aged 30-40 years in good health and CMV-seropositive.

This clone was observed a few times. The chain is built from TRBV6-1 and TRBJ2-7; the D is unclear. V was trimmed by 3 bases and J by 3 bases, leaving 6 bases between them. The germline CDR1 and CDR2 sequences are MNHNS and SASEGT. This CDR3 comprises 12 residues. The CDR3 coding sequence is TGTGCCAGCAGTGACGGTTTCTACGAGCAGTACTTC. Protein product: CASSDGFYEQYF.

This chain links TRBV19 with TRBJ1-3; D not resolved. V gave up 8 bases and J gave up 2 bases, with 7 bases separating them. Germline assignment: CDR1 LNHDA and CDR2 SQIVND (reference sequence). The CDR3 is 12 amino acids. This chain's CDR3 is CASVATGNTIYF. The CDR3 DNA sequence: TGTGCCAGTGTAGCTACTGGAAACACCATATATTTT. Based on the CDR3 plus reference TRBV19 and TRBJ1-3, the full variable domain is DGGITQSPKYLFRKEGQNVTLSCEQNLNHDAMYWYRQDPGQGLRLIYYSQIVNDFQKGDIAEGYSVSREKKESFPLTVTSAQKNPTAFYLCASVATGNTIYFGEGSWLTVV.

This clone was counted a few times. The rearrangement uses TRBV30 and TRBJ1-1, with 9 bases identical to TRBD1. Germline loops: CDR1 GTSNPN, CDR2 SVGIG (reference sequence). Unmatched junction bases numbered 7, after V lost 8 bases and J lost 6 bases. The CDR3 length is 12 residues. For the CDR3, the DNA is TGTGCCGGGTCCCGGGACAGGGCTGAAGCTTTCTTT. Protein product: CAGSRDRAEAFF.

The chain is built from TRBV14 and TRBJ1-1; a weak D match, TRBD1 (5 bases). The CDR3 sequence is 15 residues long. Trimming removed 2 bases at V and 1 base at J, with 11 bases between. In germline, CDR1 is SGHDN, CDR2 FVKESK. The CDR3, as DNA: TGTGCCAGCAGCCAACTGGACATTGGGAACACTGAAGCTTTCTTT. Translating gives CASSQLDIGNTEAFF.

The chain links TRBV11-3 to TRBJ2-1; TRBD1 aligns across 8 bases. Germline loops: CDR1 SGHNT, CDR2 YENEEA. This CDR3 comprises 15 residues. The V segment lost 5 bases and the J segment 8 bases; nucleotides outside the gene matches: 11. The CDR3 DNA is TGTGCCAGCAGCATGACAGGGGAAGGGTTCGATGAGCAGTTCTTC. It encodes CASSMTGEGFDEQFF.

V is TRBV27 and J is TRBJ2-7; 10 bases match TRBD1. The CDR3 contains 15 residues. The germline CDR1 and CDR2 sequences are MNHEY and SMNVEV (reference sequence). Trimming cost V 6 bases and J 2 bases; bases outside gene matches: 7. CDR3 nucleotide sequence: TGTGCCAGCAGGGGACTTGGGACAGGGGCCTACGAGCAGTACTTC. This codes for CASRGLGTGAYEQYF.

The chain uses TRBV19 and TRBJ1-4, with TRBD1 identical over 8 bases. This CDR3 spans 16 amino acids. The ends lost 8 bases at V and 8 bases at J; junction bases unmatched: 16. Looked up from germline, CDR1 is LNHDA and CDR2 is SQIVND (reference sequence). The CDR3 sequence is CASESLTGGLREKLFF. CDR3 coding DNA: TGTGCCAGTGAGTCCCTTACAGGGGGACTTCGAGAAAAACTGTTTTTT. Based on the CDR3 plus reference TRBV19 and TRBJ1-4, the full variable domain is DGGITQSPKYLFRKEGQNVTLSCEQNLNHDAMYWYRQDPGQGLRLIYYSQIVNDFQKGDIAEGYSVSREKKESFPLTVTSAQKNPTAFYLCASESLTGGLREKLFFGSGTQLSVL.

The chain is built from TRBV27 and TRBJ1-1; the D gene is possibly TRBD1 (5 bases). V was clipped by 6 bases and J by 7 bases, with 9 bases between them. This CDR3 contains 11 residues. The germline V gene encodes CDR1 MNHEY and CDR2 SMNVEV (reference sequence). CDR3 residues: CASRTEFEAFF. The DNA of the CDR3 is TGTGCCAGCAGGACAGAATTTGAAGCTTTCTTT.

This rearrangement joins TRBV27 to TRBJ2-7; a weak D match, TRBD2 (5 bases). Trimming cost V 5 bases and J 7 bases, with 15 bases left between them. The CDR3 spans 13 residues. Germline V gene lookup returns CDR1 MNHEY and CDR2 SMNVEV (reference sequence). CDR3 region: CASSVGNPREQYF. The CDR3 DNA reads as TGTGCCAGCAGTGTCGGGAACCCTCGGGAGCAGTACTTC.

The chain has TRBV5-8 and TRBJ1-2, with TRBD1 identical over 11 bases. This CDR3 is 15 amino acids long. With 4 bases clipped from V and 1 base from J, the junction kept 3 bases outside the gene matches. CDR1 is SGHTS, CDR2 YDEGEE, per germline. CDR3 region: CASSADRGLNYGYTF. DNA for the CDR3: TGTGCCAGCAGCGCGGACAGGGGGCTTAACTATGGCTACACCTTC. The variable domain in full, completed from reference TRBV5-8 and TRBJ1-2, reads EAGVTQSPTHLIKTRGQQATLRCSPISGHTSVYWYQQALGLGLQFLLWYDEGEERNRGNFPPRFSGRQFPNYSSELNVNALELEDSALYLCASSADRGLNYGYTFGSGTRLTVV.

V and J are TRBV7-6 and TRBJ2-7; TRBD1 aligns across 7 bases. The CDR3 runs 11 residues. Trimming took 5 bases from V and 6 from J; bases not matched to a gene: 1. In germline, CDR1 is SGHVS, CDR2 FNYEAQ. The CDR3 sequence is CASSDRVEQYF. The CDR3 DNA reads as TGTGCCAGCAGCGACAGGGTCGAGCAGTACTTC.

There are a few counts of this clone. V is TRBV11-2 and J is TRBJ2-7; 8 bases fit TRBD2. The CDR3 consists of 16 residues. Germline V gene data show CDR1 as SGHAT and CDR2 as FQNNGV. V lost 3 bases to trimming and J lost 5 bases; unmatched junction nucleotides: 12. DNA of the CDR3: TGTGCCAGCAGCTTGGATGGTCAAGCGGGAGATGACGAGCAGTACTTC. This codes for CASSLDGQAGDDEQYF. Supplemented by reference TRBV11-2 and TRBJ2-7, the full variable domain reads EAGVAQSPRYKIIEKRQSVAFWCNPISGHATLYWYQQILGQGPKLLIQFQNNGVVDDSQLPKDRFSAERLKGVDSTLKIQPAKLEDSAVYLCASSLDGQAGDDEQYFGPGTRLTVT.

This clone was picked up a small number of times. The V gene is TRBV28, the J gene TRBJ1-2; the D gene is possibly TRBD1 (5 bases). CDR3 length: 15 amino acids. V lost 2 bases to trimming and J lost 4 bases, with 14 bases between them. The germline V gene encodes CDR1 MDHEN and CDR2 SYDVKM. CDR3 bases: TGTGCCAGCAGTTTAAGGGCAGGGCGTGGCTATGGCTACACCTTC. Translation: CASSLRAGRGYGYTF.

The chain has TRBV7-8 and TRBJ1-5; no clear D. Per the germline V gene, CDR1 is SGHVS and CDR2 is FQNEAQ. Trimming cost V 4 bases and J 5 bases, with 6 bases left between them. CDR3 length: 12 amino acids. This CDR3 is CASSYPDQPQHF. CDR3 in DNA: TGTGCCAGCAGCTATCCGGATCAGCCCCAGCATTTT.

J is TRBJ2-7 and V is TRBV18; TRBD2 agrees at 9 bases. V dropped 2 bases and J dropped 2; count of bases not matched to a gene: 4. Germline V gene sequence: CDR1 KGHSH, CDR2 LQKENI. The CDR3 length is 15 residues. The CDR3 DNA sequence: TGTGCCAGCTCACCAGGGACTAGCAGTACCTACGAGCAGTACTTC. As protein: CASSPGTSSTYEQYF.

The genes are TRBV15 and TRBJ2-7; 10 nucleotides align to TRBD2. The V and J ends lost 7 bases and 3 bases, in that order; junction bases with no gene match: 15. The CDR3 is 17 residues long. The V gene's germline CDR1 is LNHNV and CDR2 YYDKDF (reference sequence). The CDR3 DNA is TGTGCCACCAAAAATGTAGCGGGAGGTCTTAAGGGCTACGAGCAGTACTTC. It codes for CATKNVAGGLKGYEQYF.

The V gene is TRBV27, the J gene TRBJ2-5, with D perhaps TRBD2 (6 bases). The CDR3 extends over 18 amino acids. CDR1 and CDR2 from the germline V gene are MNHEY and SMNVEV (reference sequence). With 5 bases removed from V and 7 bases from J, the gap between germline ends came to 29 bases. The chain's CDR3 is CASSPGGTEITNVGTQYF. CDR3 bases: TGTGCCAGCAGTCCTGGGGGGACGGAGATAACGAACGTAGGGACCCAGTACTTC.

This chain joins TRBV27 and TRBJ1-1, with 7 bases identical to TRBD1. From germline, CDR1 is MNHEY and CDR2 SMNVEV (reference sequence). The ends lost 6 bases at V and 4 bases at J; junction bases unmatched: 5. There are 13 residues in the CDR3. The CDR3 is CASRWRDSTEAFF. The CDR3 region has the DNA TGTGCCAGCAGATGGCGGGACAGCACTGAAGCTTTCTTT.

CDR3 bases: TGTGCCAGCAGCCGACAGTTAGCTAACTATGGCTACACCTTC. This gives the protein CASSRQLANYGYTF. The V and J genes are TRBV28 and TRBJ1-2; TRBD1 is a possible D gene (5 bases). The CDR3 totals 14 residues. From germline, CDR1 is MDHEN and CDR2 SYDVKM. V dropped 6 bases and J dropped 0 bases, with 11 bases sitting between them.

The CDR3 nucleotides are TGTGCCAGTATGCCAGGGTTATCCGGTGAGCAGTTCTTC. Its translation is CASMPGLSGEQFF. This sequence joins TRBV19 and TRBJ2-1; D is possibly TRBD1 (5 bases). The CDR3 loop spans 13 amino acids. Trimming stripped 7 bases from V and 9 bases from J, with 16 bases between. In germline, CDR1 is LNHDA, CDR2 SQIVND (reference sequence).

The CDR3: CASSQDRASGEQYF. DNA of the CDR3: TGCGCCAGCAGCCAAGATAGGGCTAGCGGAGAGCAGTACTTC. V is TRBV4-1 and J is TRBJ2-7; 7 nucleotides line up with TRBD2. V was pared by 0 bases and J by 7 bases, with 6 bases of the junction left unmatched. CDR3 length equals 14 residues. Germline V lookup: CDR1 MGHRA, CDR2 YSYEKL.

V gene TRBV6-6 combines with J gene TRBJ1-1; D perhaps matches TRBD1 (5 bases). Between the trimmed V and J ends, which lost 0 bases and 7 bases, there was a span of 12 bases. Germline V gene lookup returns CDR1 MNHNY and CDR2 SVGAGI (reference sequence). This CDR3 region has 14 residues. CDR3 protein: CASSYSGPGREAFF. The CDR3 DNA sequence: TGTGCCAGCAGTTACTCGGGGCCAGGTCGTGAAGCTTTCTTT.

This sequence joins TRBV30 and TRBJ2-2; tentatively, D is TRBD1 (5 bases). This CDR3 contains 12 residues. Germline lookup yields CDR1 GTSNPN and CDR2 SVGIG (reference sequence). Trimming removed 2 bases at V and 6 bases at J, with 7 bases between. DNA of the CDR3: TGTGCCTGGAGTTGGGGCCCCGGGGAGCTGTTTTTT. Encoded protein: CAWSWGPGELFF.

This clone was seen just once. CDR3 sequence: CASGLSGTSTDTQYF. CDR3 nucleotide sequence: TGTGCTAGTGGTTTGTCAGGGACTAGCACAGATACGCAGTATTTT. This chain joins TRBV12-5 and TRBJ2-3; TRBD2 might be the D (6 bases). CDR3 size: 15 residues. Trimming took 2 bases from V and 0 from J, leaving 9 bases between them. Germline V gene lookup returns CDR1 LGHNT and CDR2 FRNRAP.

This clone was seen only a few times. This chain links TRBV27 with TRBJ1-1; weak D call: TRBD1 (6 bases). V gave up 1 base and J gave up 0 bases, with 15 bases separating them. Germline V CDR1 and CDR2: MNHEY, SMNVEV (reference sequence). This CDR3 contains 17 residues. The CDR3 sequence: CASSLLLGHAMNTEAFF. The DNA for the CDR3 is TGTGCCAGCAGTTTATTGCTGGGACATGCTATGAACACTGAAGCTTTCTTT.

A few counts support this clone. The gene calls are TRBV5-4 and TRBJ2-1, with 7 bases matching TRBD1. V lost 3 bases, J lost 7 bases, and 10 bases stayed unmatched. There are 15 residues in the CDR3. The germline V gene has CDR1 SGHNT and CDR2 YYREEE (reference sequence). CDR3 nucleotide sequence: TGTGCCAGCAGCTCCCGAAATGCAGGGGGAAATGAGCAGTTCTTC. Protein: CASSSRNAGGNEQFF.

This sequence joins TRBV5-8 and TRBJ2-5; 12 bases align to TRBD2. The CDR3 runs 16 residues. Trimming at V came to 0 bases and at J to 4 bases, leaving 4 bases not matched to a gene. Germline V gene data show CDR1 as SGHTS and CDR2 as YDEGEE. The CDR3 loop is CASSLAALAGGETQYF. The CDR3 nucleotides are TGTGCCAGCAGCTTGGCCGCACTAGCGGGAGGAGAGACCCAGTACTTC.

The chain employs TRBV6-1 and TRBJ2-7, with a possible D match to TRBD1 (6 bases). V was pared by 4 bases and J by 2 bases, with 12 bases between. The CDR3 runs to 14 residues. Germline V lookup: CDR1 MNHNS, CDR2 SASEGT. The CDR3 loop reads CASSAWGQPYEQYF. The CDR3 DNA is TGTGCCAGCAGTGCGTGGGGGCAACCCTACGAGCAGTACTTC.

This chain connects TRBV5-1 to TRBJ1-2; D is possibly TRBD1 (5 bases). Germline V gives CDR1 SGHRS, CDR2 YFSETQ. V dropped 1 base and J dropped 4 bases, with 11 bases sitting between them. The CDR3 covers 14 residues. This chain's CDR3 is CASSLTGESYGYTF. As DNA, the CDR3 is TGCGCCAGCAGCTTGACGGGGGAGAGCTATGGCTACACCTTC.

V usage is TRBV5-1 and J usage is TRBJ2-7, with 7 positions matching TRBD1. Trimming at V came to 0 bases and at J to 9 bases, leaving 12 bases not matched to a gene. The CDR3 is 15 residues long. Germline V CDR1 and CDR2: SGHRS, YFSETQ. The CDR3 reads CASSLEGTDTTGQYF. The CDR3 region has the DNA TGCGCCAGCAGCTTGGAAGGGACAGACACCACGGGGCAGTACTTC. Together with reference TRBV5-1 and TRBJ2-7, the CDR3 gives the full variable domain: KAGVTQTPRYLIKTRGQQVTLSCSPISGHRSVSWYQQTPGQGLQFLFEYFSETQRNKGNFPGRFSGRQFSNSRSEMNVSTLELGDSALYLCASSLEGTDTTGQYFGPGTRLTVT.

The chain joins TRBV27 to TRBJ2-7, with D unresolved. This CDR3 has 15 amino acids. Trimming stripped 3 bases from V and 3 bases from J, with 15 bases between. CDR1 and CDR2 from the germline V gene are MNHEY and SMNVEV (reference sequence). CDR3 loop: CASSLSSPRSYEQYF. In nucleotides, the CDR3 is TGTGCCAGCAGTTTGTCTTCGCCGAGGAGCTACGAGCAGTACTTC.